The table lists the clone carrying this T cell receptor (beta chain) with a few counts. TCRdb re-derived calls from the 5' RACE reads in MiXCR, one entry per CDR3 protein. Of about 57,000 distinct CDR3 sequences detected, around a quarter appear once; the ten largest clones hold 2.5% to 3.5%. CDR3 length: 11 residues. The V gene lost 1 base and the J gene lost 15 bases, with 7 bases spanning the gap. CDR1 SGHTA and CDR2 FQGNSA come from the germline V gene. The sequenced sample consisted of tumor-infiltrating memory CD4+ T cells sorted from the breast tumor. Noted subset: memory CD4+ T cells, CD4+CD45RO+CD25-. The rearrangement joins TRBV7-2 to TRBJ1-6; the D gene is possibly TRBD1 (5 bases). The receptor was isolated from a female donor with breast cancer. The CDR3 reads CASSLGQGLHF. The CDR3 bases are TGTGCCAGCAGCTTAGGGCAGGGCCTCCACTTT.